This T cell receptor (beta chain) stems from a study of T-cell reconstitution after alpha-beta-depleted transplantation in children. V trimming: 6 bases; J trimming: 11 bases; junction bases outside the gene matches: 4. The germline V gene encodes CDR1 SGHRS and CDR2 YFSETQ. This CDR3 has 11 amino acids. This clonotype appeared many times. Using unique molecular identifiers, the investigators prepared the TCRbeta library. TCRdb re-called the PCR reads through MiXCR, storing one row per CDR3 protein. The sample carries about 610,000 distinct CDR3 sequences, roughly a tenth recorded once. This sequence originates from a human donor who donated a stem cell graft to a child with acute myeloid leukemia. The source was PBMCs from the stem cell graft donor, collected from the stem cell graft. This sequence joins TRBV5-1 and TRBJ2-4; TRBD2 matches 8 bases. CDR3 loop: CASMAGGVQYF. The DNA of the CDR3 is TGCGCCAGCATGGCCGGGGGGGTTCAGTACTTC.